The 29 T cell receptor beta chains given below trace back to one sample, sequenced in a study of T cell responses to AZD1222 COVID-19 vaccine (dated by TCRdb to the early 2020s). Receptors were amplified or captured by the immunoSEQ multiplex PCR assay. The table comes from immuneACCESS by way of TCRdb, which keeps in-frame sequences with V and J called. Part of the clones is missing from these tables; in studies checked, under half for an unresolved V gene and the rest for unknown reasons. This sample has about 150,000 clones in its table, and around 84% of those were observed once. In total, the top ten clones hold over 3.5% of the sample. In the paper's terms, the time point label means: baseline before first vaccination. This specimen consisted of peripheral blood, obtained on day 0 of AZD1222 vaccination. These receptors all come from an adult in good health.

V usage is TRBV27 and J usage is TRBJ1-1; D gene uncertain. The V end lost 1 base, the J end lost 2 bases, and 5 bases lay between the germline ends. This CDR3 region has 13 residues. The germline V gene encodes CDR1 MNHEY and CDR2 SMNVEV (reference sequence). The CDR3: CASSLYTNTEAFF. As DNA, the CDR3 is TGTGCCAGCAGTTTATATACCAACACTGAAGCTTTCTTT.

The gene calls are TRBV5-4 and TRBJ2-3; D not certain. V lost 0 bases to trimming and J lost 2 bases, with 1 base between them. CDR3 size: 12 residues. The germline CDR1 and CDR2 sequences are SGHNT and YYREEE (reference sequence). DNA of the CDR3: TGTGCCAGCAGCTTGGACACAGATACGCAGTATTTT. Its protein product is CASSLDTDTQYF. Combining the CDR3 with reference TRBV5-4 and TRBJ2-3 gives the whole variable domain ETGVTQSPTHLIKTRGQQVTLRCSSQSGHNTVSWYQQALGQGPQFIFQYYREEENGRGNFPPRFSGLQFPNYSSELNVNALELDDSALYLCASSLDTDTQYFGPGTRLTVL.

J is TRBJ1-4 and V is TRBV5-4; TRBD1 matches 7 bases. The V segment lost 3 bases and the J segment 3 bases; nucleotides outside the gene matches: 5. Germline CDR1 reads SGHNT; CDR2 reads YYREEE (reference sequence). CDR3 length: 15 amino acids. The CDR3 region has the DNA TGTGCCAGCAGCTACGACAGGGTGGCTAATGAAAAACTGTTTTTT. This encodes CASSYDRVANEKLFF.

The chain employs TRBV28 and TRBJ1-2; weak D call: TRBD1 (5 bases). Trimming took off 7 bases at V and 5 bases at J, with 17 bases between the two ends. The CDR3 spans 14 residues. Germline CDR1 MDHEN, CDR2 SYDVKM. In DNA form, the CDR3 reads TGTGCCAGCACCTCGGGACTGCGCCTATATGGCTACACCTTC. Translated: CASTSGLRLYGYTF.

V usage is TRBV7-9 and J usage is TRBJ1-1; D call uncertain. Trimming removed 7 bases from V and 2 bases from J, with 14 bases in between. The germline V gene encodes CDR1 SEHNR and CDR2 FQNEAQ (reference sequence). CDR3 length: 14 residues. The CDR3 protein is CASTFARVNTEAFF. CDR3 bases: TGTGCCAGCACTTTCGCCAGAGTAAACACTGAAGCTTTCTTT. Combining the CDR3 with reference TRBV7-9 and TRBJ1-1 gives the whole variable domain DTGVSQNPRHKITKRGQNVTFRCDPISEHNRLYWYRQTLGQGPEFLTYFQNEAQLEKSRLLSDRFSAERPKGSFSTLEIQRTEQGDSAMYLCASTFARVNTEAFFGQGTRLTVV.

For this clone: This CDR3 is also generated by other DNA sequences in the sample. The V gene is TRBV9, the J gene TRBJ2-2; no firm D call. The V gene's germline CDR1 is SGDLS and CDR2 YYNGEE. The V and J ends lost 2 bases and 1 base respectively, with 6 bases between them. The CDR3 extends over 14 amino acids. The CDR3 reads CASSVTGNTGELFF. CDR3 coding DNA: TGTGCCAGCAGCGTGACGGGGAACACCGGGGAGCTGTTTTTT.

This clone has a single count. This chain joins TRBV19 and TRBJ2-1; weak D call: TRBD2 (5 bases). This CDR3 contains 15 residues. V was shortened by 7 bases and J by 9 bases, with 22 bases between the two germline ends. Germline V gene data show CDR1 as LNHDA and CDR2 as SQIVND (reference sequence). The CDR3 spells CASKQTGKRPFEQFF. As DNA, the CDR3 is TGTGCCAGTAAGCAGACGGGGAAGAGGCCGTTTGAGCAGTTCTTC.

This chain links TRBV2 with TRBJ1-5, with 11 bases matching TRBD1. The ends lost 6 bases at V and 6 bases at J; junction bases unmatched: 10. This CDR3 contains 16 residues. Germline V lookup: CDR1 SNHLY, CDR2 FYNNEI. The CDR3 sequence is CASRAGTGGKSQPQHF. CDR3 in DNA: TGTGCCAGCAGGGCCGGGACAGGGGGTAAAAGTCAGCCCCAGCATTTT. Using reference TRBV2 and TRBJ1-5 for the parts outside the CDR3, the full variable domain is EPEVTQTPSHQVTQMGQEVILRCVPISNHLYFYWYRQILGQKVEFLVSFYNNEISEKSEIFDDQFSVERPDGSNFTLKIRSTKLEDSAMYFCASRAGTGGKSQPQHFGDGTRLSIL.

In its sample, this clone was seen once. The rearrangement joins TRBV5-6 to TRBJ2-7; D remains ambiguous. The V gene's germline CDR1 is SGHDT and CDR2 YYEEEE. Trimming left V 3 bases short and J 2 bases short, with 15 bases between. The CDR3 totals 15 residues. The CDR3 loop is CASSSDDFRTYEQYF. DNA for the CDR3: TGTGCCAGCAGCTCGGACGATTTCAGGACCTACGAGCAGTACTTC.

The CDR3 loop reads CASSLFGTFTQPQHF. The CDR3 nucleotides read TGTGCCAGCAGCTTGTTTGGGACATTTACTCAGCCCCAGCATTTT. V is TRBV5-6 and J is TRBJ1-5, with D possibly TRBD1 on 6 matching bases. The CDR3 contains 15 residues. Germline-derived CDR1 and CDR2 are SGHDT and YYEEEE. V lost 1 base and J lost 6, with 14 bases in between.

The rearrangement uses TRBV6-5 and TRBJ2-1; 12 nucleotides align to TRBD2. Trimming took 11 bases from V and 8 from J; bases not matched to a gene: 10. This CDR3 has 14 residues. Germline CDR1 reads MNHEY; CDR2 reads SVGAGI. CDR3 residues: CACSSGGARDEQFF. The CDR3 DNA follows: TGTGCCTGCTCTAGCGGGGGGGCCAGAGATGAGCAGTTCTTC.

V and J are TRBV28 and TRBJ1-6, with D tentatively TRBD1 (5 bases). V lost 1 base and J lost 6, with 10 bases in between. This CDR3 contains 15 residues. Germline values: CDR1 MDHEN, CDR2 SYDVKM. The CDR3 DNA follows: TGTGCCAGCAGTTTATCGGACATCCCTAATTCACCCCTCCACTTT. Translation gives CASSLSDIPNSPLHF.

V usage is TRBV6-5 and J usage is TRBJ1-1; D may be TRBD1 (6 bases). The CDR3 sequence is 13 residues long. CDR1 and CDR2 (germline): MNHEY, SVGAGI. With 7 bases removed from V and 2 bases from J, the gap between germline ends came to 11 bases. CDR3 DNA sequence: TGTGCCAGCAAGACAGGTTTAAACACTGAAGCTTTCTTT. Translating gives CASKTGLNTEAFF.

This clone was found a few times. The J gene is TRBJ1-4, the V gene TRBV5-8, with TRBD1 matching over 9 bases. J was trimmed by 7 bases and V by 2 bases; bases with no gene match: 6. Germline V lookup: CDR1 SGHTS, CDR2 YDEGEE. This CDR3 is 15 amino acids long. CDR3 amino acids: CASSLNRGRVEKLFF. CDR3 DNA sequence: TGTGCCAGCAGCTTAAACAGGGGGCGCGTTGAAAAACTGTTTTTT.

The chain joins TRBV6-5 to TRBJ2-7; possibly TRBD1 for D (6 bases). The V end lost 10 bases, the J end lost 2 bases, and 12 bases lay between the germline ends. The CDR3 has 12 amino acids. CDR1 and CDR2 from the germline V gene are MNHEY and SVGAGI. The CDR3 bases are TGTGCCACCCGACAGGAACCCTACGAGCAGTACTTC. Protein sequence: CATRQEPYEQYF.

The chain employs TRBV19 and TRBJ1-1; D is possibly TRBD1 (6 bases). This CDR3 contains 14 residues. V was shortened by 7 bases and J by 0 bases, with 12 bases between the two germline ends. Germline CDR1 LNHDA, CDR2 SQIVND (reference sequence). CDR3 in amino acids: CASKGGGLNTEAFF. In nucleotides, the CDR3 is TGTGCCAGTAAGGGAGGGGGGTTGAACACTGAAGCTTTCTTT.

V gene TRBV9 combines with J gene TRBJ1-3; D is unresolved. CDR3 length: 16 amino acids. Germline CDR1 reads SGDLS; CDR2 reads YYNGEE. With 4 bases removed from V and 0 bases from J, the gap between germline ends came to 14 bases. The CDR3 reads CASSPVGRSSGNTIYF. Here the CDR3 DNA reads TGTGCCAGCAGCCCCGTAGGTCGGAGCTCTGGAAACACCATATATTTT. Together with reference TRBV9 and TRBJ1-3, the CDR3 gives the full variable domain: DSGVTQTPKHLITATGQRVTLRCSPRSGDLSVYWYQQSLDQGLQFLIQYYNGEERAKGNILERFSAQQFPDLHSELNLSSLELGDSALYFCASSPVGRSSGNTIYFGEGSWLTVV.

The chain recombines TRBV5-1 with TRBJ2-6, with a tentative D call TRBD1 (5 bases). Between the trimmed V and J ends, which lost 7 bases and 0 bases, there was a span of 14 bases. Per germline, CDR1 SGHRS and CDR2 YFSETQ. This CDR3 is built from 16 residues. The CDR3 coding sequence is TGCGCCAGCGGTAGACAGACCTCCTCTGGGGCCAACGTCCTGACTTTC. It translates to CASGRQTSSGANVLTF.

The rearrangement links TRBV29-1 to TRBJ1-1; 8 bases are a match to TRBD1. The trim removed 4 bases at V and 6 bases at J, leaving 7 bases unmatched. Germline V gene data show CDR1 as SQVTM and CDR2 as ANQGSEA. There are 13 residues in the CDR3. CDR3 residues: CSVARQGAAEAFF. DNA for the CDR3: TGCAGCGTTGCCAGGCAGGGGGCGGCTGAAGCTTTCTTT.

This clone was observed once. The CDR3 sequence: CASSPPKGLAGNTIYF. The CDR3 DNA sequence: TGTGCCAGCTCACCACCTAAAGGACTAGCTGGAAACACCATATATTTT. The chain uses TRBV18 and TRBJ1-3; D is unclear. CDR3 length: 16 amino acids. Trimming left V 0 bases short and J 2 bases short, with 11 bases between. Germline V gene lookup returns CDR1 KGHSH and CDR2 LQKENI.

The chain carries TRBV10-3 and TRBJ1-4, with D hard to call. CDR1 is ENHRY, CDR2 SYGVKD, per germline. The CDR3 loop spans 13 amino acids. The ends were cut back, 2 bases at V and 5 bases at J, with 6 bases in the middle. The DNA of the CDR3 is TGTGCCATCAGTGAGGGTAAAAATGAAAAACTGTTTTTT. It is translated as CAISEGKNEKLFF.

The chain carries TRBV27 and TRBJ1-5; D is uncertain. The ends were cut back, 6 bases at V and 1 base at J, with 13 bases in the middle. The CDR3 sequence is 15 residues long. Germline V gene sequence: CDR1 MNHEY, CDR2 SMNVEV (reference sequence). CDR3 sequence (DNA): TGTGCCAGCAGCATTACTTGGGTAAGCAATCAGCCCCAGCATTTT. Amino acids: CASSITWVSNQPQHF.

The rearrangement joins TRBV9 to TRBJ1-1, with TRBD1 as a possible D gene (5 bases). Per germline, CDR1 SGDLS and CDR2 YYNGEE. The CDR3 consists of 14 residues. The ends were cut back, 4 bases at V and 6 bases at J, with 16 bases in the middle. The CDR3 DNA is TGTGCCAGCAGCTTAACAACCGGGGGAGCTGAAGCTTTCTTT. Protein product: CASSLTTGGAEAFF.

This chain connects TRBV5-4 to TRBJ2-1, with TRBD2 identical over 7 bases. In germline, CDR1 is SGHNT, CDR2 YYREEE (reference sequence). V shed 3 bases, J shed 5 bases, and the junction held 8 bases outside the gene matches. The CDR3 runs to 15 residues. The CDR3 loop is CASSSSGGRDNEQFF. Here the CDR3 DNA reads TGTGCCAGCAGCTCCTCGGGGGGAAGGGACAATGAGCAGTTCTTC.

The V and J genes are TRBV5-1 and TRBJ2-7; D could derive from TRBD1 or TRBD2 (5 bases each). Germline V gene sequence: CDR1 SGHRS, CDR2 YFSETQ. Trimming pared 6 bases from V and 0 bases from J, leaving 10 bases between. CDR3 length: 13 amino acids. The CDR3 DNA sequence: TGCGCCAGCAATCCAGGGAGCTCCTACGAGCAGTACTTC. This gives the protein CASNPGSSYEQYF.

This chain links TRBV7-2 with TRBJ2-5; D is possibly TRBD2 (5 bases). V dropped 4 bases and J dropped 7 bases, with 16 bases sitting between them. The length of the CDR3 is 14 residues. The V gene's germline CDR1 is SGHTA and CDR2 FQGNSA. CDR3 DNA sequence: TGTGCCAGCAGCTCCCGACTATCGCCGGGGACCCAGTACTTC. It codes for CASSSRLSPGTQYF.

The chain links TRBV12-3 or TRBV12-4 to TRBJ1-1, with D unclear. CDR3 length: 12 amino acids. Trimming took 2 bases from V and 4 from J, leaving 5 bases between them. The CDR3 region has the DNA TGTGCCAGCAGTTTACGTTTCACTGAAGCTTTCTTT. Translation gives CASSLRFTEAFF.

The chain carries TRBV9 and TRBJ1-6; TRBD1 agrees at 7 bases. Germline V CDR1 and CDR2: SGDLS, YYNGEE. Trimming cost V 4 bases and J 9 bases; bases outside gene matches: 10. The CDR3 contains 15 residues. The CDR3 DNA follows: TGTGCCAGCAGCAGGGGACAGTCTCTGGGTTCACCCCTCCACTTT. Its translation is CASSRGQSLGSPLHF.

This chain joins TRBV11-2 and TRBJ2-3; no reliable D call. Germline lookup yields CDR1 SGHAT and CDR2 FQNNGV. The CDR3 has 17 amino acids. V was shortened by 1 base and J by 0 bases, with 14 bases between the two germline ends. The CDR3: CASSLGTGPSSTDTQYF. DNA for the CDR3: TGTGCCAGCAGCTTAGGGACCGGACCTTCTAGCACAGATACGCAGTATTTT.